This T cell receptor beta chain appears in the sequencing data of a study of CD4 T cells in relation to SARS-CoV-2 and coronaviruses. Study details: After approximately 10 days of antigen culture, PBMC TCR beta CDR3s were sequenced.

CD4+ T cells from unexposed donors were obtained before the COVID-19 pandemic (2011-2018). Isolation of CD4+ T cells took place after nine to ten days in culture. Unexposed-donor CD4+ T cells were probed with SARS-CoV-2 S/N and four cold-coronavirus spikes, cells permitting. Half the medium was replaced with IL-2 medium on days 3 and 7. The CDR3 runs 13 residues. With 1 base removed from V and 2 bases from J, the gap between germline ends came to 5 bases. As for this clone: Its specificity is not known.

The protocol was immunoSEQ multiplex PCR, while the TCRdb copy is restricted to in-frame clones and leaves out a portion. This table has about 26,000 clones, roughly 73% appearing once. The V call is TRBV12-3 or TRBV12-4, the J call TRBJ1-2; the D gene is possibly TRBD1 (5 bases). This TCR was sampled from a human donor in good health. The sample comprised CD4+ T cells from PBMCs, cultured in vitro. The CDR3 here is CASSLGGNYGYTF. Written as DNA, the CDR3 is TGTGCCAGCAGTTTAGGGGGCAACTATGGCTACACCTTC.